Below are 8 T cell receptor beta chains sequenced from a single sample in a study of blood T cell repertoires in COVID-19. Some clones are missing from TCRdb's copy, which holds only in-frame ones; the method was immunoSEQ multiplex PCR. The table includes approximately 70,000 clones, about 75% detected once. The specimen sequenced was PBMCs or T cells enriched from blood (not recorded which). The receptor source for this set is a woman aged 60-70 years who had been exposed to COVID-19.

The J gene is TRBJ2-2, the V gene TRBV9; 10 bases are shared with TRBD2. The CDR3 is 17 amino acids. The germline V gene has CDR1 SGDLS and CDR2 YYNGEE. With 4 bases clipped from V and 8 bases from J, the junction kept 14 bases outside the gene matches. DNA of the CDR3: TGTGCCAGCAGCCCCGCCCCCAGCGGGAGGGCGTATGGGGAGCTGTTTTTT. Its protein is CASSPAPSGRAYGELFF.

This clone came up a few times. The chain is built from TRBV19 and TRBJ1-1; 10 bases are a match to TRBD1. V gave up 3 bases and J gave up 2 bases; unmatched junction bases: 9. Germline V gene sequence: CDR1 LNHDA, CDR2 SQIVND (reference sequence). The length of the CDR3 is 17 residues. This CDR3 is CASSIRSGTGVNTEAFF. The CDR3 coding sequence is TGTGCCAGTAGTATCAGATCCGGGACAGGGGTCAACACTGAAGCTTTCTTT. The full variable domain, completed using reference TRBV19 and TRBJ1-1, is DGGITQSPKYLFRKEGQNVTLSCEQNLNHDAMYWYRQDPGQGLRLIYYSQIVNDFQKGDIAEGYSVSREKKESFPLTVTSAQKNPTAFYLCASSIRSGTGVNTEAFFGQGTRLTVV.

The V and J genes are TRBV14 and TRBJ2-5, with 14 positions matching TRBD2. Per germline, CDR1 SGHDN and CDR2 FVKESK. This CDR3 is built from 14 residues. Trimming cost V 8 bases and J 1 base; bases outside gene matches: 0. The CDR3 spells CASGTSGGQETQYF. CDR3 bases: TGTGCCAGCGGGACTAGCGGGGGCCAAGAGACCCAGTACTTC.

The chain links TRBV5-1 to TRBJ1-3; 8 bases align to TRBD1. Trimming at V came to 5 bases and at J to 8 bases, leaving 6 bases not matched to a gene. Per germline, CDR1 SGHRS and CDR2 YFSETQ. The length of the CDR3 is 13 residues. The CDR3 DNA is TGCGCCAGCAGACCAGACAGGGGTGACACCATATATTTT. It specifies CASRPDRGDTIYF.

This clone was seen once. This sequence joins TRBV20-1 and TRBJ2-1; D possibly corresponds to TRBD2 (6 bases). This CDR3 is built from 11 residues. Trimming shortened V by 7 bases and J by 5 bases, and 9 bases separated the two germline ends. Looked up from germline, CDR1 is DFQATT and CDR2 is SNEGSKA (reference sequence). The CDR3, as DNA: TGCAGTGTGGAGGGTCACAATGAGCAGTTCTTC. Amino acid sequence: CSVEGHNEQFF.

The V and J genes are TRBV4-2 and TRBJ1-2; 7 bases fit TRBD1. The CDR3 totals 14 residues. The germline V gene encodes CDR1 LGHNA and CDR2 YNFKEQ. Trimming at V came to 4 bases and at J to 8 bases, leaving 10 bases not matched to a gene. CDR3 sequence: CASSRQQGTEGYTF. The CDR3, as DNA: TGTGCCAGCAGCCGACAACAGGGGACAGAGGGCTACACCTTC.

This chain links TRBV7-2 with TRBJ1-4, with TRBD1 identical over 9 bases. The trim removed 5 bases at V and 7 bases at J, leaving 8 bases unmatched. The CDR3 runs to 15 residues. The germline V gene has CDR1 SGHTA and CDR2 FQGNSA. DNA for the CDR3: TGTGCCAGCAGCGTTACAGGGGGCAAGGCTGAAAAACTGTTTTTT. Protein product: CASSVTGGKAEKLFF.

V gene TRBV21-1 combines with J gene TRBJ2-1; TRBD2 is the table's D call and was not checked against the DNA. TRBV21-1 is annotated as a pseudogene. CDR3 length: 16 amino acids. The CDR3 loop is CASSKAQAGGQREQFF. The CDR3 region has the DNA TGTGCCAGCAGCAAAGCCCAAGCGGGAGGGCAGCGTGAGCAGTTCTTC.